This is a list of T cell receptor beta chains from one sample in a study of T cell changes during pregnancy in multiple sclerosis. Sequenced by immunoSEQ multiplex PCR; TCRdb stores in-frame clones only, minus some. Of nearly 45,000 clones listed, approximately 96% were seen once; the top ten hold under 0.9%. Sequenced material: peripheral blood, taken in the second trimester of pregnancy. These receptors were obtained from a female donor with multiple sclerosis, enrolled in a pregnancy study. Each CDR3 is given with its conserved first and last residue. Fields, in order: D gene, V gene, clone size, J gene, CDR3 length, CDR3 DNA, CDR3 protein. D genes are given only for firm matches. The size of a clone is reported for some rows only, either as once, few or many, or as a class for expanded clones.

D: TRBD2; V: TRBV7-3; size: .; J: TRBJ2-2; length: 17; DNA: TGTGCCAGCAGCTTAACGATAGGTCTAGCGGGAGCCGGGGAGCTGTTTTTT; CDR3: CASSLTIGLAGAGELFF
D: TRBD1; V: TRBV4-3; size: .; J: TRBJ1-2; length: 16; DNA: TGCGCCAGCAGCCAGGGACAGTTCTATACTAACTATGGCTACACCTTC; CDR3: CASSQGQFYTNYGYTF
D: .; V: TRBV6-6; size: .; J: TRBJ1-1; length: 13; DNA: TGTGCCAGCACACTGAGGTCGGGGGCTGAAGCTTTCTTT; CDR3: CASTLRSGAEAFF
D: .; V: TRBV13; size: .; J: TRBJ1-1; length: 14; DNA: TGTGCCAGCAGCCGAGTGGGAGGGGATGCTGAAGCTTTCTTT; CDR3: CASSRVGGDAEAFF
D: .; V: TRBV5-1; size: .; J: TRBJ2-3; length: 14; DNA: TGCGCCAGCAGCTTGGAGAAGCCGGGAAATACGCAGTATTTT; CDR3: CASSLEKPGNTQYF
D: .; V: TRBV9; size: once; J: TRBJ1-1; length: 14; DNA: TGTGCCAGCAGTCAAACAGGGTCGCGAACTGAAGCTTTCTTT; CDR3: CASSQTGSRTEAFF
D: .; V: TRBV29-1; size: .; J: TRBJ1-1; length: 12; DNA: TGCAGCGCGCGTAGACAAGGCACTGAAGCTTTCTTT; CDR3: CSARRQGTEAFF
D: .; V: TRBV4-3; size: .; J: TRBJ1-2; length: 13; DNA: TGCGCCAGCAGCCAAAGTAATCAGGGGGGCTACACCTTC; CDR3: CASSQSNQGGYTF
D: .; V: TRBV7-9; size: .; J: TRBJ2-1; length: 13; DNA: TGTGCCAGCAGCTTAGTCCAGGTGGCTCGGCAGTTCTTC; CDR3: CASSLVQVARQFF
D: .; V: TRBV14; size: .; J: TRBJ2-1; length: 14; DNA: TGTGCCAGCAGCCAATTAAGAGGCGGCAATGAGCAGTTCTTC; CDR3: CASSQLRGGNEQFF
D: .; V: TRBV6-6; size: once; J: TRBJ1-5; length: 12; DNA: TGTGCCAGCAGTTACTCGGGGGGGCCCCAGCATTTT; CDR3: CASSYSGGPQHF
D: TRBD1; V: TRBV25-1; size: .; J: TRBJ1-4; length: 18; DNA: TGTGCCAGCAGCCTACGACAGGGGGGTTTTGCAACTAATGAAAAACTGTTTTTT; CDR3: CASSLRQGGFATNEKLFF
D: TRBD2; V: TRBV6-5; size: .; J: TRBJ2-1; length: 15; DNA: TGTGCCAGCAGTTACGGGACTAGCGGGAGCAATGAGCAGTTCTTC; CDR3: CASSYGTSGSNEQFF
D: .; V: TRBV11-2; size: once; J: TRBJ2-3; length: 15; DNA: TGTGCCAGCAGCACACAACCCGAGGTAACAGATACGCAGTATTTT; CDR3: CASSTQPEVTDTQYF
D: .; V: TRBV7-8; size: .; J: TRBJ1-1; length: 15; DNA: TGTGCCAGCAGCTTAGCGCAGGGACACAACACTGAAGCTTTCTTT; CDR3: CASSLAQGHNTEAFF
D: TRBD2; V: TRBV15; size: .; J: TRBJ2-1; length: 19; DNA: TGTGCCACCAGCAGAGATAGACAGATACCAGGGAGGGTTAACAATGAGCAGTTCTTC; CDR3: CATSRDRQIPGRVNNEQFF
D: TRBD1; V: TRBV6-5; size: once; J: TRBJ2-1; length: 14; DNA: TGTGCCAGCAGTCGACAGGGTGTCAACAATGAGCAGTTCTTC; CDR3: CASSRQGVNNEQFF
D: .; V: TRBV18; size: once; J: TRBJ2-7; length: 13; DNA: TGTGCCACCGGGCAGGGGATGTCCTACGAGCAGTACTTC; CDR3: CATGQGMSYEQYF
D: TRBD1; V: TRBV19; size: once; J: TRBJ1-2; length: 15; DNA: TGTGCCAGTAGTCACCCGGGACAGCGCAACTATGGCTACACCTTC; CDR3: CASSHPGQRNYGYTF
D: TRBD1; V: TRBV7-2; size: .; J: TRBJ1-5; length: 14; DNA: TGTGCCAGCAGCCCGGACAGGCCAAATCAGCCCCAGCATTTT; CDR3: CASSPDRPNQPQHF
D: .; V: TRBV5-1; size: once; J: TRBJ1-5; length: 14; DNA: TGCGCCAGCCGTCTAGGACTTAGCAATCAGCCCCAGCATTTT; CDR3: CASRLGLSNQPQHF
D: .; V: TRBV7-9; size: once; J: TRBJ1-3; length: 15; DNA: TGTGCCAGCAGCCGAAGGGACTTCTCTGGAAACACCATATATTTT; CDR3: CASSRRDFSGNTIYF
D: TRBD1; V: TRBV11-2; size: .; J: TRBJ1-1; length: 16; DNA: TGTGCCAGCAGCTTTTTAGTAAAAAGGACAGGCTCAGAAGCTTTCTTT; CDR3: CASSFLVKRTGSEAFF
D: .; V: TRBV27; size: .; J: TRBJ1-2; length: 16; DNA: TGTGCCAGCAGTTTATCGGCACAGAGAAGGAACCATGGCTACACCTTC; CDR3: CASSLSAQRRNHGYTF
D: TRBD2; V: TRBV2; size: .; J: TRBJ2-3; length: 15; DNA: TGTGCCAGCAGTTTTACTAGCGGGAGCACAGATACGCAGTATTTT; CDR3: CASSFTSGSTDTQYF
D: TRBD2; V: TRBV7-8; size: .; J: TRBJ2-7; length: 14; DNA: TGTGCCAGCAGCTTGGCTAGCGGATCCTACGAGCAGTACTTC; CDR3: CASSLASGSYEQYF
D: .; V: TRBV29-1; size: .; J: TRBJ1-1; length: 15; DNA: TGCAGCGTTGAAGATCCTCCAAGGGGGAAGGCTGAAGCTTTCTTT; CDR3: CSVEDPPRGKAEAFF
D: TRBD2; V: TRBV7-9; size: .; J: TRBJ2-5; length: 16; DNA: TGTGCCAGCAGCTTAACTAGCGGGAGGTTCCAAGAGACCCAGTACTTC; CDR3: CASSLTSGRFQETQYF
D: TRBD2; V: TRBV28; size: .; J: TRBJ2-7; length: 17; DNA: TGTGCCAGCAGTCCCTACCTCCTAGCGGGGAAACCCTACGAGCAGTACTTC; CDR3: CASSPYLLAGKPYEQYF
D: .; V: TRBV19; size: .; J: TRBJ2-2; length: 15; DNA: TGTGCCAGTAGTATAATTCCAGGGAACACCGGGGAGCTGTTTTTT; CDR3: CASSIIPGNTGELFF
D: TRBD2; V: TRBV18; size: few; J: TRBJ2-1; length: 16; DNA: TGTGCCAGCTCACCATGGGCGGGAGGGTCCTACAATGAGCAGTTCTTC; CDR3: CASSPWAGGSYNEQFF
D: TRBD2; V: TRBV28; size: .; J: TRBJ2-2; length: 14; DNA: TGTGCCAGCGTGGGACTAGCGGGAGCCGGGGAGCTGTTTTTT; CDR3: CASVGLAGAGELFF
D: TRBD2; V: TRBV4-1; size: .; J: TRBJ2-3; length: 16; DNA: TGCGCCAGCAGCCAACGGACTAGACTTAGCACAGATACGCAGTATTTT; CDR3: CASSQRTRLSTDTQYF
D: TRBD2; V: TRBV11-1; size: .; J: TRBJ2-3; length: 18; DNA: TGTGCCAGCAGCTTGCTAGCGGGGGGTTTTTCTAGCACAGATACGCAGTATTTT; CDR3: CASSLLAGGFSSTDTQYF
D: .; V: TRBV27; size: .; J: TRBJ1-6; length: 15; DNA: TGTGCCAGCAGCCTCGGCCAGGGTTTTAATTCACCCCTCCACTTT; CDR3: CASSLGQGFNSPLHF
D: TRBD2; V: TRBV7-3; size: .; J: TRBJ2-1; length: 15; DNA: TGTGCCAGCAGCCCTGGACTAGCGGGAGTTAATGAGCAGTTCTTC; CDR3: CASSPGLAGVNEQFF
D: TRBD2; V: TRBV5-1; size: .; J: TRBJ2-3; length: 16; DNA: TGCGCCAGCAACGGACTAGCGGGATCAGGCACAGATACGCAGTATTTT; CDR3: CASNGLAGSGTDTQYF
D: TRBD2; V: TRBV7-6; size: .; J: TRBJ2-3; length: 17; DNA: TGTGCCAGCAGCCCAGCTACGACAAAGCGGGGTTCCGGTACGCAGTATTTT; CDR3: CASSPATTKRGSGTQYF
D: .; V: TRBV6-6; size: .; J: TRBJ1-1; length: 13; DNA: TGTGCCAGCACCCCTGGCCGGGTTAGTGAAGCTTTCTTT; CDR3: CASTPGRVSEAFF
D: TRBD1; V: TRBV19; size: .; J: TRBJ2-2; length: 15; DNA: TGTGCCACCCTAAACAGGGGTGGGGTTCGGGGGGAGCTGTTTTTT; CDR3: CATLNRGGVRGELFF
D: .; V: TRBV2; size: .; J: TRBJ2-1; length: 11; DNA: TGTGCCAGCACGGGAGACAATGAGCAGTTCTTC; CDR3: CASTGDNEQFF
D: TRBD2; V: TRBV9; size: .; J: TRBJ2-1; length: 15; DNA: TGTGCCAGCAGCGTACTGGGGTATAGCGGGGGTGAGCAGTTCTTC; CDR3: CASSVLGYSGGEQFF
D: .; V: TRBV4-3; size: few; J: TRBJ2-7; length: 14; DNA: TGCGCCAGCAGCCAAGATATCCAGACCTACGAGCAGTACTTC; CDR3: CASSQDIQTYEQYF
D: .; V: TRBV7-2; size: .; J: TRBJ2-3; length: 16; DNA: TGTGCCAGCAGCTTAGCGGGTGTGGGGCCCTCAGATACGCAGTATTTT; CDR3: CASSLAGVGPSDTQYF
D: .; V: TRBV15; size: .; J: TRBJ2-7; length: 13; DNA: TGTGCCACCAGCAGAGGGACTTCGTACGAGCAGTACTTC; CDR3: CATSRGTSYEQYF
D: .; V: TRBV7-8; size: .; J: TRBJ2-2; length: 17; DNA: TGTGCCAGCAGCTTAGTTGGGTCGGGAAAAGTCGTCGGGGAGCTGTTTTTT; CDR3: CASSLVGSGKVVGELFF
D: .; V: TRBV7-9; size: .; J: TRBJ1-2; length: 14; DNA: TGTGCCAGCAGCCCAAAGGGGCCTTTCTATGGCTACACCTTC; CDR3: CASSPKGPFYGYTF
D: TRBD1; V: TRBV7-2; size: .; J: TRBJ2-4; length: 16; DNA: TGTGCCAGCAGCCCCGGTAGGGGGCTAGCCAAAAACATTCAGTACTTC; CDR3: CASSPGRGLAKNIQYF
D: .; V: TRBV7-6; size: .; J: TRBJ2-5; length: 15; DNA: TGTGCCAGCAGCCCCGGAACAGTTTTACAAGAGACCCAGTACTTC; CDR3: CASSPGTVLQETQYF
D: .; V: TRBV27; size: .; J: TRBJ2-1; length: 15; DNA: TGTGCCAGCAGCCTAGACCCGGTGAGCTACAATGAGCAGTTCTTC; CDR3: CASSLDPVSYNEQFF
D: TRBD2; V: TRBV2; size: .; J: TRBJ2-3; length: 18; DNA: TGTGCCAGCAGTACACTGCCCCCCGAGAGCGGGGTTACAGATACGCAGTATTTT; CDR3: CASSTLPPESGVTDTQYF
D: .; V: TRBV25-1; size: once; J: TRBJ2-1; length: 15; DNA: TGTGCCAGCAGTGATAGGAGCGGAGCTTGGTATGAGCAGTTCTTC; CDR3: CASSDRSGAWYEQFF
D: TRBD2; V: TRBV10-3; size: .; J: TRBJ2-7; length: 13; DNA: TGTGCCATCAGGGAGCGGGAGACGTACGAGCAGTACTTC; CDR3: CAIRERETYEQYF
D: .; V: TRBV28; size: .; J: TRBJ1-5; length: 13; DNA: TGTGCCAGCAGCGGAGGGTCGGGTCAGCCCCAGCATTTT; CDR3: CASSGGSGQPQHF
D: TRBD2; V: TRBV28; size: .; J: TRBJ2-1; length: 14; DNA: TGTGCCAGCACCCTCGGGAGGTGGGGGAATGAGCAGTTCTTC; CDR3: CASTLGRWGNEQFF
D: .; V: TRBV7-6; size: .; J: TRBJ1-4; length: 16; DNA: TGTGCCAGCGGCCGGGGGGCAGAGGAAACTAATGAAAAACTGTTTTTT; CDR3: CASGRGAEETNEKLFF
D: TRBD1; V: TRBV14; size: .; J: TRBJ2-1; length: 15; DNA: TGTGCCAGCACCACTTGGACAGGGCAGGAGGATGAGCAGTTCTTC; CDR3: CASTTWTGQEDEQFF